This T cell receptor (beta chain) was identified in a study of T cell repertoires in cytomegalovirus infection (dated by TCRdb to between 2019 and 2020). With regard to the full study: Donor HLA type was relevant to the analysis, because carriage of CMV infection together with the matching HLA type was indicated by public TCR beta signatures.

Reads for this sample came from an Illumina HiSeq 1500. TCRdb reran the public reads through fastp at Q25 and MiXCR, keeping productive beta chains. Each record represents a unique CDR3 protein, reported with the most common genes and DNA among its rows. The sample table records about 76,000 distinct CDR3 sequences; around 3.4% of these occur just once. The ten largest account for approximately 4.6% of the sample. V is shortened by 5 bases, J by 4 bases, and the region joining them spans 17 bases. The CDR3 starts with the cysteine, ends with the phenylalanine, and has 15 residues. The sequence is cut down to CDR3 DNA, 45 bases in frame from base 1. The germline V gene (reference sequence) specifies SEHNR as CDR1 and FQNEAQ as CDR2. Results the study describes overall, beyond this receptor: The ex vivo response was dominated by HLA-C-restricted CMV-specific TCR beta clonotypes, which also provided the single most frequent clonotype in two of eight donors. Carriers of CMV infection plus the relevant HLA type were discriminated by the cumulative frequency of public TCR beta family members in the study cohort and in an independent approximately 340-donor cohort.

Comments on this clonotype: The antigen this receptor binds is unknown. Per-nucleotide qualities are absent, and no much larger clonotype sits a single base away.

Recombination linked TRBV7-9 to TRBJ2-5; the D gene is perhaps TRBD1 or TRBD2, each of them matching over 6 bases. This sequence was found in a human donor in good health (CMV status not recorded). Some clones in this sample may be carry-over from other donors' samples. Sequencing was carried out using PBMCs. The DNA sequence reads TGTGCCAGCAGCCAAAGTATGGGGGGCGCAGAGACCCAGTACTTC. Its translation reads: CASSQSMGGAETQYF.